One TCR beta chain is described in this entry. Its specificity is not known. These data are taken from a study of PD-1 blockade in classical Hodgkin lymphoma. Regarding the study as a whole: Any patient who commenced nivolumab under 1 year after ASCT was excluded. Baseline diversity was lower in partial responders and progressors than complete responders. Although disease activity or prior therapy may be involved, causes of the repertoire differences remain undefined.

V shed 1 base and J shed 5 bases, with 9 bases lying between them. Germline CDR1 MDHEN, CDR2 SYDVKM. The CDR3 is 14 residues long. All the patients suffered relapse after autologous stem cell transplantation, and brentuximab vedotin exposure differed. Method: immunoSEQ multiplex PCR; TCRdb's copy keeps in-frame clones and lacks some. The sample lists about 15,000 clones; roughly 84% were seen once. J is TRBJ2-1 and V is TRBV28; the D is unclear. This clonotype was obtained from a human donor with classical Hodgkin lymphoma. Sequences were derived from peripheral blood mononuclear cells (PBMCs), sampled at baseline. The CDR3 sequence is CASSLFAQDNEQFF. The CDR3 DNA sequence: TGTGCCAGCAGTTTATTTGCCCAGGACAATGAGCAGTTCTTC.